The TCR beta chain described here comes from a study of blood T cell repertoires in COVID-19. The CDR3 is 15 amino acids. Germline values: CDR1 MNHEY, CDR2 SVGAGI. J was trimmed by 5 bases and V by 5 bases; bases with no gene match: 2. Generated by immunoSEQ multiplex PCR, the TCRdb table keeps only in-frame clones and is missing some. This table has tens of thousands of clones, roughly 87% appearing once. During active infection, Seattle patients enrolled and were then monitored through disease. This TCR was sampled from a young man with COVID-19, enrolled during active disease. The sequenced sample was peripheral blood. The chain combines TRBV6-5 with TRBJ2-2, with 13 bases fitting TRBD2. CDR3 nucleotide sequence: TGTGCCAGCAGTCCGGGACTAGCGGGAACCGGGGAGCTGTTTTTT. Translating gives CASSPGLAGTGELFF.